Here is one TCR beta chain with its context. Its antigen remains unidentified. TCRdb processed the reads anew with MiXCR; each CDR3 protein has one entry. In the table there are about 480,000 distinct CDR3 sequences, 33% of which are singletons. V lost 0 bases to trimming and J lost 2 bases, with 10 bases between them. The length of the CDR3 is 15 residues. CDR1 and CDR2 from the germline V gene are SGDLS and YYNGEE. This sample was taken from a study of T cell repertoires in cytomegalovirus infection. Overall study results and limits: CMV-specific HLA-C-restricted TCR beta clonotypes dominated the ex vivo response.

The chain is built from TRBV9 and TRBJ2-3, with D perhaps TRBD1 (6 bases). This receptor was obtained from a human donor in good health (CMV status not recorded). Some clones in this sample may be carry-over from other donors' samples. Source: cultured PBMCs, taken from culture after CMV antigen stimulation. The chain's CDR3 is CASSVVGAPTDTQYF. The DNA for the CDR3 is TGTGCCAGCAGCGTAGTGGGGGCGCCCACAGATACGCAGTATTTT.